The clone carrying this T cell receptor beta chain was recorded once. This sample stems from a study of blood T cell repertoires in COVID-19. The table came from immunoSEQ multiplex PCR; TCRdb's copy has only in-frame clones and leaves some out. The sample contains about 130,000 clones, about 85% of which appear only once. It was during active infection that Seattle patients were enrolled and then longitudinally followed. Germline-derived CDR1 and CDR2 are KGHSH and LQKENI. This CDR3 is built from 13 residues. V was shortened by 2 bases and J by 7 bases, with 11 bases between the two germline ends. The V call is TRBV18, the J call TRBJ2-5; D unclear. The sequenced sample was peripheral blood. The TCR originated in an elderly woman with COVID-19, enrolled during active disease. CDR3 in DNA: TGTGCCAGCTCACCAACCCAGGAAGGGACCCAGTACTTC. Translated: CASSPTQEGTQYF. The variable domain in full, completed from reference TRBV18 and TRBJ2-5, reads NAGVMQNPRHLVRRRGQEARLRCSPMKGHSHVYWYRQLPEEGLKFMVYLQKENIIDESGMPKERFSAEFPKEGPSILRIQQVVRGDSAAYFCASSPTQEGTQYFGPGTRLLVL.